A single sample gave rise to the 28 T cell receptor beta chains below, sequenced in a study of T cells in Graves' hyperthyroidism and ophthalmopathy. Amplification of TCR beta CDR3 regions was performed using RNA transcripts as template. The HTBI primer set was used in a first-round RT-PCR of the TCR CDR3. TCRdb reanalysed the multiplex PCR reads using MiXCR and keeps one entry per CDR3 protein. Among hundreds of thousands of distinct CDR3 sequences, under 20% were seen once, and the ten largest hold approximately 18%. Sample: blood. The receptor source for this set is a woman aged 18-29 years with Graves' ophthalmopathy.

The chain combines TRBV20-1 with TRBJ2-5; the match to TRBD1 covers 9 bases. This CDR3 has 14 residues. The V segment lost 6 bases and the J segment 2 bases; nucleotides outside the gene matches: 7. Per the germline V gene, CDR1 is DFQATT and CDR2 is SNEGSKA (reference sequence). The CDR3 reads CSADGDRGQETQYF. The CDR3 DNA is TGCAGTGCAGACGGAGACAGGGGGCAAGAGACCCAGTACTTC.

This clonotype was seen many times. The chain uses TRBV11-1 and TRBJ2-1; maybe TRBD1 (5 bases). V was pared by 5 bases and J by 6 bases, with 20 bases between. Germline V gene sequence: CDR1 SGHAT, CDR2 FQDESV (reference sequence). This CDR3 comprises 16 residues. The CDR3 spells CASSPRQSRVSNEQFF. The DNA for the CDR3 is TGTGCCAGCAGCCCAAGACAGAGTCGAGTTTCCAATGAGCAGTTCTTC.

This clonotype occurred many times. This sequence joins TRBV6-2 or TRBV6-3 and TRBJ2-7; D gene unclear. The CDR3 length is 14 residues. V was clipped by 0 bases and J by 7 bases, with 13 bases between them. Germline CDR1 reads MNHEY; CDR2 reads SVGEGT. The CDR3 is CASSYSTGIGEQYF. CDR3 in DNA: TGTGCCAGCAGTTACTCGACGGGTATCGGGGAGCAGTACTTC.

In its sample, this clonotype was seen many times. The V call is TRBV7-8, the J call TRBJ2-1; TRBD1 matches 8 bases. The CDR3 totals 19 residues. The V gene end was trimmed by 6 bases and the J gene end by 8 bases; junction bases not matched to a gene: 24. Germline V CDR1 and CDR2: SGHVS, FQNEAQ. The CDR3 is CASSYRDRKYYIGQDEQFF. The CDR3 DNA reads TGTGCCAGCAGTTATCGGGACAGGAAATATTATATCGGGCAGGATGAGCAGTTCTTC.

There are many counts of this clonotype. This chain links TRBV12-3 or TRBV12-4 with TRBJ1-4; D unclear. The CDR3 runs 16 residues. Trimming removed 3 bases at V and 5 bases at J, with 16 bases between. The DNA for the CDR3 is TGTGCCAGCAGTTTTCACCCCCCGGGCCCAAATGAAAAACTGTTTTTT. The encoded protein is CASSFHPPGPNEKLFF.

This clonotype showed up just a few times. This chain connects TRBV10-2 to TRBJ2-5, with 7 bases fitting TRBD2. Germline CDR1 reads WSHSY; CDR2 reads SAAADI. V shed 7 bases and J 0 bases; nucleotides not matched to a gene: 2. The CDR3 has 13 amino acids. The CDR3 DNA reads TGCGCCAGCACTAGCGGATACCAAGAGACCCAGTACTTC. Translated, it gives CASTSGYQETQYF.

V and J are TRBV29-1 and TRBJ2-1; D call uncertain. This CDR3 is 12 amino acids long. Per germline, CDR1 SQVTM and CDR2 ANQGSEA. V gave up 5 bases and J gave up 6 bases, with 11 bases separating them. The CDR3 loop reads CSVQGNTNEQFF. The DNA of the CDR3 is TGCAGCGTTCAAGGTAATACCAATGAGCAGTTCTTC.

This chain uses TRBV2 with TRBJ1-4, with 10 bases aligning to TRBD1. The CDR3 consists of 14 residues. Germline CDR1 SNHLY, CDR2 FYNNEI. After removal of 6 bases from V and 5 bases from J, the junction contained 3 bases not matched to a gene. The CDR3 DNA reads TGTGCCAGCAGGCGACAGGGGGCGAATGAAAAACTGTTTTTT. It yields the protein CASRRQGANEKLFF.

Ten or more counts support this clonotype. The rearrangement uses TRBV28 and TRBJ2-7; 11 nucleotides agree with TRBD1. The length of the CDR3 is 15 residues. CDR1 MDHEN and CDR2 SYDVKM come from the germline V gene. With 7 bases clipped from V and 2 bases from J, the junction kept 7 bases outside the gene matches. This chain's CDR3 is CASNTGDRGAYEQYF. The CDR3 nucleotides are TGTGCCAGCAATACTGGGGACAGGGGGGCCTACGAGCAGTACTTC.

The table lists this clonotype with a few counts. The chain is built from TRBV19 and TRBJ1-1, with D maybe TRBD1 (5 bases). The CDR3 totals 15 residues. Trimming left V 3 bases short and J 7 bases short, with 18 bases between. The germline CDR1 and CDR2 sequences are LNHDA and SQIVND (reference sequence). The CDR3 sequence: CASSIRGTLPYEAFF. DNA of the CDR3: TGTGCCAGTAGTATCAGAGGGACCCTACCCTATGAAGCTTTCTTT.

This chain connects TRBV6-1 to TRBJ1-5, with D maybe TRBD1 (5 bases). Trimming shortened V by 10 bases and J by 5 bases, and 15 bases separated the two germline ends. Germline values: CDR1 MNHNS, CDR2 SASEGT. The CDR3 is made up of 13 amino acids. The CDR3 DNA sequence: TGTGCCATCAGGGAAGGGACCCATCAGCCCCAGCATTTT. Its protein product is CAIREGTHQPQHF.

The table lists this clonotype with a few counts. Written as DNA, the CDR3 is TGCAGTGCAGATTTACGGGACAGATCCACAGATACGCAGTATTTT. Translated: CSADLRDRSTDTQYF. V is TRBV20-1 and J is TRBJ2-3; 7 positions match TRBD1. In germline, CDR1 is DFQATT, CDR2 SNEGSKA (reference sequence). Germline trimming cut 6 bases from V and 2 bases from J; bases unmatched to any gene: 11. CDR3 size: 15 residues.

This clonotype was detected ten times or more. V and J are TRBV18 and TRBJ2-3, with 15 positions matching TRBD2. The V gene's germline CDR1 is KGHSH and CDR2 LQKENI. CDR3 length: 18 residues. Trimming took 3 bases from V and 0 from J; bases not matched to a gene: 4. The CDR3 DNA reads TGTGCCAGCTCACCGGGACTAGCGGGAGGAACTAGCACAGATACGCAGTATTTT. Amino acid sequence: CASSPGLAGGTSTDTQYF. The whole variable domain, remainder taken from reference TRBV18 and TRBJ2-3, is NAGVMQNPRHLVRRRGQEARLRCSPMKGHSHVYWYRQLPEEGLKFMVYLQKENIIDESGMPKERFSAEFPKEGPSILRIQQVVRGDSAAYFCASSPGLAGGTSTDTQYFGPGTRLTVL.

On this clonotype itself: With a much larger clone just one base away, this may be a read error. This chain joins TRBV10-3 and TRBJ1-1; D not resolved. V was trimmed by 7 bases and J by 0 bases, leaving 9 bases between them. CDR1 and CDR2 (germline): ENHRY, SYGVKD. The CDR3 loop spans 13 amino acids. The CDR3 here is CAIKSQMNTEAFF. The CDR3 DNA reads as TGTGCCATCAAGAGCCAGATGAACACTGAAGCTTTCTTT.

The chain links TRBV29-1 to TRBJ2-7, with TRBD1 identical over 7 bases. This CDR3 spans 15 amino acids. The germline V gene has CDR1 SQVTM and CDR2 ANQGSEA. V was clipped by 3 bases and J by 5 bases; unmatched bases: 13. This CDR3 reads CSVEGVGDRDHEQYF. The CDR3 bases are TGCAGCGTTGAGGGTGTAGGTGACAGGGACCACGAGCAGTACTTC.

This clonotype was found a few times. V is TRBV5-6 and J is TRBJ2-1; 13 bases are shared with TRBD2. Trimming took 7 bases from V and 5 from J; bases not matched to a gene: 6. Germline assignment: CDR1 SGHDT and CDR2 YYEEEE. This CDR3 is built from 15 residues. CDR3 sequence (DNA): TGTGCCAGCGGACTAGCGGGAGTTCAGAACAATGAGCAGTTCTTC. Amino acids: CASGLAGVQNNEQFF.

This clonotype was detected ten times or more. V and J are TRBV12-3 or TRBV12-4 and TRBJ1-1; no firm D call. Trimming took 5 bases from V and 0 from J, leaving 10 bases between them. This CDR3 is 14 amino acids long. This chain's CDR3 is CASSPGLLNTEAFF. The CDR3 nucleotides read TGTGCCAGCAGTCCCGGACTGTTGAACACTGAAGCTTTCTTT.

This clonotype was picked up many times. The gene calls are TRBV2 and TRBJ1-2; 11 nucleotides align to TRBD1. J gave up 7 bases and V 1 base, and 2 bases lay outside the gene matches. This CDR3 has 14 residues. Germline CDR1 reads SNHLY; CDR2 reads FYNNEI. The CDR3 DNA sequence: TGTGCCAGCAGTGAAGAGGGGACAGGGGGTGGCTACACCTTC. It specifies CASSEEGTGGGYTF.

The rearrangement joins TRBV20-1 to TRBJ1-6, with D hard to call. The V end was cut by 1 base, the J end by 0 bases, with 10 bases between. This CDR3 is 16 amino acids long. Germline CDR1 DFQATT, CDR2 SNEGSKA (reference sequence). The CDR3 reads CSARGGSSSYNSPLHF. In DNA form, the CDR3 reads TGCAGTGCTAGAGGGGGTTCGAGCTCCTATAATTCACCCCTCCACTTT.

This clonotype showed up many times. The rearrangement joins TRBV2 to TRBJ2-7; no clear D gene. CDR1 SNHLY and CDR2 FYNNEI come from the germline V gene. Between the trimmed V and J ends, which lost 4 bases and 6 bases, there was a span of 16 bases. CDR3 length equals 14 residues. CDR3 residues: CASSGVQSLLEQYF. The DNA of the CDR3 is TGTGCCAGCAGTGGGGTACAGTCCCTACTCGAGCAGTACTTC.

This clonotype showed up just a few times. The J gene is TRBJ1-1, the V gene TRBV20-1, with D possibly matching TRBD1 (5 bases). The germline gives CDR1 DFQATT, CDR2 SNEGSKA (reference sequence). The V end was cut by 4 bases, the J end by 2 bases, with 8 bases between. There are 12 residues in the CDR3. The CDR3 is CSAIGDNTEAFF. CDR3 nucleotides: TGCAGTGCTATTGGGGACAACACTGAAGCTTTCTTT.

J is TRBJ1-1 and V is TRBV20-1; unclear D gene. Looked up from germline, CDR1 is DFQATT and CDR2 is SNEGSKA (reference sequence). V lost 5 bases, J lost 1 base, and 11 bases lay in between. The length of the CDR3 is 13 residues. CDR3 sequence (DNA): TGCAGTGCTCTACTGAGCAGGAACACTGAAGCTTTCTTT. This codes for CSALLSRNTEAFF.

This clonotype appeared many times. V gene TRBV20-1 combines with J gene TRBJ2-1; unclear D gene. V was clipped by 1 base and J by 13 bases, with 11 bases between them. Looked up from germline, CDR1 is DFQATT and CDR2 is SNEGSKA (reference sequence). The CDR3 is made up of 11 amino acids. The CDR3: CSARATVIQFF. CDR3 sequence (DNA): TGCAGTGCTAGAGCGACGGTAATACAGTTCTTC.

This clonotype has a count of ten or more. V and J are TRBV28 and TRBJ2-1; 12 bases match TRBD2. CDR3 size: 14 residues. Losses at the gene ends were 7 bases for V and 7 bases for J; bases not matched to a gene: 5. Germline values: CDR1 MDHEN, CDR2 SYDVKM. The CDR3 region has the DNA TGTGCCAGCACCGGACTAGCGGGACGTAATGAGCAGTTCTTC. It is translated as CASTGLAGRNEQFF.

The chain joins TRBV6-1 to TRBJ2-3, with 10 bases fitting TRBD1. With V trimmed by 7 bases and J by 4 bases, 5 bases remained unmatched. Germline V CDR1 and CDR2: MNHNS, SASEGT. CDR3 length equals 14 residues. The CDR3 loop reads CASKTGGAADTQYF. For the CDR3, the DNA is TGTGCCAGCAAGACAGGGGGCGCGGCAGATACGCAGTATTTT.

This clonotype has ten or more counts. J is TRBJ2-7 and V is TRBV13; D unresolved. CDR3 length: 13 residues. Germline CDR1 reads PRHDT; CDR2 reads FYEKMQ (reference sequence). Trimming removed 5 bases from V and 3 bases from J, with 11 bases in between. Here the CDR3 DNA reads TGTGCCAGCAGCCAAGGGTCCCTCTACGAGCAGTACTTC. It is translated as CASSQGSLYEQYF.

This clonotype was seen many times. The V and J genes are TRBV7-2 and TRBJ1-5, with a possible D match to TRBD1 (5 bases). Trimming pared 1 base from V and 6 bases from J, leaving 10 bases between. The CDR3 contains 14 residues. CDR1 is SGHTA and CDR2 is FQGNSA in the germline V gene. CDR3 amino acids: CASSLEGVSQPQHF. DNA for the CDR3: TGTGCCAGCAGCTTAGAAGGGGTGAGTCAGCCCCAGCATTTT.

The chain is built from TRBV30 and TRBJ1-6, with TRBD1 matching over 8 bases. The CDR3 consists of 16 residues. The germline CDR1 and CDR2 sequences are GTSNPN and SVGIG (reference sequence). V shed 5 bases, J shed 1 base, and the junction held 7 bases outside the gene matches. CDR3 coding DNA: TGTGCCTGGGGTTCAGGGGGCATGTCCTATAATTCACCCCTCCACTTT. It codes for CAWGSGGMSYNSPLHF.